Below, 7 T cell receptor beta chains from the same sample are listed, as sequenced in a study of neoadjuvant anti-PD-1 for oral cavity cancer (dated by TCRdb to the early 2020s). Library generation was performed with the immunoSEQ multiplex PCR assay. TCRdb took over this immuneACCESS table, retaining in-frame rearrangements with V and J assigned. Such tables are incomplete; in checked studies, under half of the missing clones stem from an unresolved V gene, and the remainder is unexplained. For this sample the table gives tens of thousands of clones, of which roughly 90% were detected only once. Clones ranked in the top ten supply 2.5% to 3% of the sample. The time point tag for this specimen amounts to: after neoadjuvant nivolumab, at surgical resection. The source was PBMCs, collected after nivolumab (anti-PD-1) treatment. The receptors stem from a person aged 40 to 85 with oral cavity squamous cell carcinoma.

The chain joins TRBV5-1 to TRBJ2-3, with 7 bases matching TRBD2. This CDR3 is built from 16 residues. J gave up 0 bases and V 4 bases, and 8 bases lay outside the gene matches. CDR1 is SGHRS and CDR2 is YFSETQ in the germline V gene. The CDR3 nucleotides read TGCGCCAGCAGCCGTTCCCCTAGCGGAAGCACAGATACGCAGTATTTT. Its translation is CASSRSPSGSTDTQYF.

The V call is TRBV30, the J call TRBJ2-5; D possibly corresponds to TRBD2 (5 bases). CDR1 and CDR2 from the germline V gene are GTSNPN and SVGIG (reference sequence). Trimming stripped 3 bases from V and 0 bases from J, with 14 bases between. The CDR3 is 15 amino acids. CDR3 sequence reads: CAWSALTTYQETQYF. As DNA, the CDR3 is TGTGCCTGGAGCGCACTGACTACCTACCAAGAGACCCAGTACTTC. Looking up the rest from reference TRBV30 and TRBJ2-5 gives the full variable domain: SQTIHQWPATLVQPVGSPLSLECTVEGTSNPNLYWYRQAAGRGLQLLFYSVGIGQISSEVPQNLSASRPQDRQFILSSKKLLLSDSGFYLCAWSALTTYQETQYFGPGTRLLVL.

V usage is TRBV6-5 and J usage is TRBJ2-7, with 10 nucleotides matching TRBD1. Germline V CDR1 and CDR2: MNHEY, SVGAGI. With 5 bases clipped from V and 9 bases from J, the junction kept 4 bases outside the gene matches. The CDR3 covers 12 residues. As DNA, the CDR3 is TGTGCCAGCAGTACGACAGGGGGCGGGCAGTACTTC. It encodes CASSTTGGGQYF.

A single count supports this clone. The chain joins TRBV2 to TRBJ1-2; D not certain. Germline CDR1 and CDR2: SNHLY and FYNNEI. V lost 2 bases to trimming and J lost 0 bases, with 10 bases between them. The CDR3 consists of 15 residues. The CDR3 DNA reads as TGTGCCAGCAGTGAATTCCAGGCTGCTAACTATGGCTACACCTTC. Its protein product is CASSEFQAANYGYTF.

The chain joins TRBV27 to TRBJ1-2; 7 bases map to TRBD1. After removal of 5 bases from V and 4 bases from J, the junction contained 10 bases not matched to a gene. The CDR3 contains 15 residues. Germline CDR1 reads MNHEY; CDR2 reads SMNVEV (reference sequence). CDR3: CASSIDRAGIYGYTF. The CDR3 DNA follows: TGTGCCAGCAGTATCGACAGGGCAGGAATCTATGGCTACACCTTC.

This chain joins TRBV19 and TRBJ2-7; D may be TRBD2 (6 bases). The germline gives CDR1 LNHDA, CDR2 SQIVND (reference sequence). This CDR3 region has 14 residues. Deletions cut 6 bases from V and 2 bases from J, with 14 bases between. CDR3 amino acids: CASSNSGSTYEQYF. CDR3 nucleotides: TGTGCCAGTAGCAATAGCGGAAGTACCTACGAGCAGTACTTC. The whole variable domain, remainder taken from reference TRBV19 and TRBJ2-7, is DGGITQSPKYLFRKEGQNVTLSCEQNLNHDAMYWYRQDPGQGLRLIYYSQIVNDFQKGDIAEGYSVSREKKESFPLTVTSAQKNPTAFYLCASSNSGSTYEQYFGPGTRLTVT.

V is TRBV28 and J is TRBJ2-7, with 10 positions matching TRBD2. Germline V gives CDR1 MDHEN, CDR2 SYDVKM. V shed 6 bases and J 5 bases; nucleotides not matched to a gene: 10. This CDR3 has 15 residues. The CDR3 spells CASSYSGLAINEQYF. In nucleotides, the CDR3 is TGTGCCAGCAGCTACTCGGGACTAGCGATCAACGAGCAGTACTTC.